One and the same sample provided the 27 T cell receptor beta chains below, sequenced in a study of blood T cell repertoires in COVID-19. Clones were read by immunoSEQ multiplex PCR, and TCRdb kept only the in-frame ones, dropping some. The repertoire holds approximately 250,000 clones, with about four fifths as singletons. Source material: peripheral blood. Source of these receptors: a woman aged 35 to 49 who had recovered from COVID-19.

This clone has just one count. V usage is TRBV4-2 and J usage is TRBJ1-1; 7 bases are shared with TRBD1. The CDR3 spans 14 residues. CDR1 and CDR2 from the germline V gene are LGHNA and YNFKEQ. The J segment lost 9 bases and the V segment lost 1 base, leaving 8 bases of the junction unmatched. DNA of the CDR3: TGTGCCAGCAGCCAAGGGACAGGAGGTAGACAAGCTTTCTTT. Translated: CASSQGTGGRQAFF.

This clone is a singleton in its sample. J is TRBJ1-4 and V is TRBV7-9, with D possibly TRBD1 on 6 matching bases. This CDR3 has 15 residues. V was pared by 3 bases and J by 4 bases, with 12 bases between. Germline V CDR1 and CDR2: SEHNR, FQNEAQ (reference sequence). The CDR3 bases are TGTGCCAGCAGCTTTGGACAGCATGATAATGAAAAACTGTTTTTT. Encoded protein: CASSFGQHDNEKLFF.

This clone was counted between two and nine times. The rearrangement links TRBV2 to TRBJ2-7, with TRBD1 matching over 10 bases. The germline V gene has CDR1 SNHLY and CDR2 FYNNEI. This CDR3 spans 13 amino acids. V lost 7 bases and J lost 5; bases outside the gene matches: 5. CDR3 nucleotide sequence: TGTGCCAGCAAGACGGGACAGGGGAACGAGCAGTACTTC. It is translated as CASKTGQGNEQYF.

The DNA for the CDR3 is TGTGCCATCAGTGAGTCTGGGACAGGGGACGGCATTCAGTACTTC. It codes for CAISESGTGDGIQYF. This chain joins TRBV10-3 and TRBJ2-4, with 10 bases fitting TRBD1. This CDR3 has 15 amino acids. J was trimmed by 9 bases and V by 0 bases; bases with no gene match: 5. In germline, CDR1 is ENHRY, CDR2 SYGVKD.

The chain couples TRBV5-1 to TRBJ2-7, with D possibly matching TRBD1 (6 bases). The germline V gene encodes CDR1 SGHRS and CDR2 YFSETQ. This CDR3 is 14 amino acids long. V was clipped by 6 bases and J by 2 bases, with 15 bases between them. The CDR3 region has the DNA TGCGCCAGCAATCAGGGGAAATCGGCCTACGAGCAGTACTTC. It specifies CASNQGKSAYEQYF.

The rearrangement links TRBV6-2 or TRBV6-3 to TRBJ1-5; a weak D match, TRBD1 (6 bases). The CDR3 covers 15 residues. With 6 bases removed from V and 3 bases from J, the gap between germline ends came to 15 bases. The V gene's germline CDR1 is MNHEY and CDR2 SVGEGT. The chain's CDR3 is CASSGTIQINQPQHF. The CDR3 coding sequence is TGTGCCAGCAGCGGGACAATTCAAATCAATCAGCCCCAGCATTTT.

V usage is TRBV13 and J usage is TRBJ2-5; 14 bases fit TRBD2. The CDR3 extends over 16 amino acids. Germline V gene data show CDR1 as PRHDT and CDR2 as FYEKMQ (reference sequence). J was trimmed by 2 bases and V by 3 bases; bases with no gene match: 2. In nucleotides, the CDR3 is TGTGCCAGCAGCTTGCGACTAGCGGGGGGGCAAGAGACCCAGTACTTC. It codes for CASSLRLAGGQETQYF.

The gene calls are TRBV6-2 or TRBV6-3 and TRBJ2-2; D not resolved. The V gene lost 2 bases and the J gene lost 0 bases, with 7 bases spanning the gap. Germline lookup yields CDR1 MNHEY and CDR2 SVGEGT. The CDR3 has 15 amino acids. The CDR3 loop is CASSYPQANTGELFF. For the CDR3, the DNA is TGTGCCAGCAGTTACCCCCAGGCGAACACCGGGGAGCTGTTTTTT.

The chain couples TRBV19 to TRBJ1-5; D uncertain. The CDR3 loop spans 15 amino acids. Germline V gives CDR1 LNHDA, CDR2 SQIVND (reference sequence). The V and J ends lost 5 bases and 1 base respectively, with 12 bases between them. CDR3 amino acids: CASSSSLGSNQPQHF. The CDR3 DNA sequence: TGTGCCAGTAGTTCGAGCCTCGGGAGCAATCAGCCCCAGCATTTT.

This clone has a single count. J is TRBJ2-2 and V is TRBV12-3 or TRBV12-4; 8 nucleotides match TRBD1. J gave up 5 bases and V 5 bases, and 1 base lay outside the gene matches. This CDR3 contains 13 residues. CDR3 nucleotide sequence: TGTGCCAGCAGTAGGACAGGGACCGGGGAGCTGTTTTTT. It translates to CASSRTGTGELFF.

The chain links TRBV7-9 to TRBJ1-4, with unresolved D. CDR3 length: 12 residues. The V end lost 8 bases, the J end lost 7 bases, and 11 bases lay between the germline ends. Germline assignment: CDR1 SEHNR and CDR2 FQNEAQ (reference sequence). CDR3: CASGAGFEKLFF. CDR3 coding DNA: TGTGCCAGCGGAGCGGGCTTTGAAAAACTGTTTTTT.

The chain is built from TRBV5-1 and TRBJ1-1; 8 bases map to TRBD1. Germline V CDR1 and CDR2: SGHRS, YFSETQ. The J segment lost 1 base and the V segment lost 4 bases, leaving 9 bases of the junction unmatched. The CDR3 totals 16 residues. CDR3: CASSQGWTGPNTEAFF. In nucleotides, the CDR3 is TGCGCCAGCAGCCAGGGGTGGACAGGGCCGAACACTGAAGCTTTCTTT. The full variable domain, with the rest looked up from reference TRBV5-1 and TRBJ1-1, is KAGVTQTPRYLIKTRGQQVTLSCSPISGHRSVSWYQQTPGQGLQFLFEYFSETQRNKGNFPGRFSGRQFSNSRSEMNVSTLELGDSALYLCASSQGWTGPNTEAFFGQGTRLTVV.

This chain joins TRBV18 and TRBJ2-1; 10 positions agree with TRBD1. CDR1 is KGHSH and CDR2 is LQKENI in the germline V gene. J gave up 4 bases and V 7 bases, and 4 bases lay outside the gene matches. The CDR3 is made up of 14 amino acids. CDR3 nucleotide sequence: TGTGCCAGCTACAAGGACAGGGGGTACAATGAGCAGTTCTTC. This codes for CASYKDRGYNEQFF.

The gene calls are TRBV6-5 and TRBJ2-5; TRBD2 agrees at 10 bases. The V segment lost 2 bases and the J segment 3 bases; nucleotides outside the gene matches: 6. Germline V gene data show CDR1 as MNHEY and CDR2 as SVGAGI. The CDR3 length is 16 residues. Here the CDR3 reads CASSYRGLAVKETQYF. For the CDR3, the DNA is TGTGCCAGCAGTTACAGAGGACTAGCGGTGAAAGAGACCCAGTACTTC.

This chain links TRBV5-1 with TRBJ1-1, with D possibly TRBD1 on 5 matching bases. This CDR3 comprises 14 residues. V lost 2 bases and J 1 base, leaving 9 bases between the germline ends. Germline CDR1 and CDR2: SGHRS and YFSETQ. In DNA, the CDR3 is TGCGCCAGCAGCTTTCAGGGAAAGAACACTGAAGCTTTCTTT. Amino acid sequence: CASSFQGKNTEAFF. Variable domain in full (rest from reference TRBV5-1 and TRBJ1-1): KAGVTQTPRYLIKTRGQQVTLSCSPISGHRSVSWYQQTPGQGLQFLFEYFSETQRNKGNFPGRFSGRQFSNSRSEMNVSTLELGDSALYLCASSFQGKNTEAFFGQGTRLTVV.

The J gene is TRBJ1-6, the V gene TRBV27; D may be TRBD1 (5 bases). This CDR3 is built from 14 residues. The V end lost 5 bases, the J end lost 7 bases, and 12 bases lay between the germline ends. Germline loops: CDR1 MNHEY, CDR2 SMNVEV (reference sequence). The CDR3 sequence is CASSLAGWNSPLHF. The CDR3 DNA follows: TGTGCCAGCAGTCTGGCAGGGTGGAATTCACCCCTCCACTTT.

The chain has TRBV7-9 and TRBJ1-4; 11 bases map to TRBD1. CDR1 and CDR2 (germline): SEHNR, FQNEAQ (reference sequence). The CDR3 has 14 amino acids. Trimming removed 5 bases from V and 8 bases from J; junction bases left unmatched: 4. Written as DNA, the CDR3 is TGTGCCAGCAGCAGCCGGGACAGGGGGGAAAAACTGTTTTTT. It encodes CASSSRDRGEKLFF.

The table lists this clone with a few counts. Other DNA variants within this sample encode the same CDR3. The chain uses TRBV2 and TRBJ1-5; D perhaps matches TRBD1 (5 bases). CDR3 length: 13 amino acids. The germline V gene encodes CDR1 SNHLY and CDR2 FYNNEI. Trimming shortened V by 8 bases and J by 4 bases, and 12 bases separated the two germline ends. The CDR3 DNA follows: TGTGCCAGCGAGCGTGACAGTAATCAGCCCCAGCATTTT. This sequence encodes CASERDSNQPQHF.

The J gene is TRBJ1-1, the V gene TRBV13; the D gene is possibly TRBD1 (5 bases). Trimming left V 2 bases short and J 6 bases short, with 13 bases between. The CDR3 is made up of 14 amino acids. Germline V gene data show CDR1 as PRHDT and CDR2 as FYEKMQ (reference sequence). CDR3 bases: TGTGCCAGCAGCTTATTGGGGGGGAAGCCTGAAGCTTTCTTT. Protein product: CASSLLGGKPEAFF.

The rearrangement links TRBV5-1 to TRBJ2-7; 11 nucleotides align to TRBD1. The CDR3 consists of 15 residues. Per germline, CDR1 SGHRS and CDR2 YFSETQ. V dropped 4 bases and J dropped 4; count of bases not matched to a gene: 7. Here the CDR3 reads CASSPRGTGGYEQYF. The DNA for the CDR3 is TGCGCCAGCAGCCCACGGGGGACAGGGGGGTACGAGCAGTACTTC.

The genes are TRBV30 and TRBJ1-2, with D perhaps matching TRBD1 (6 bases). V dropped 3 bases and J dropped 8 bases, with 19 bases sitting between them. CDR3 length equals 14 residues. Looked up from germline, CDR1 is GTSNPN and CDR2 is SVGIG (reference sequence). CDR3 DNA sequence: TGTGCCTGGAGCCGGGACACCTCAGGGTGGGGCTACACCTTC. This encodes CAWSRDTSGWGYTF.

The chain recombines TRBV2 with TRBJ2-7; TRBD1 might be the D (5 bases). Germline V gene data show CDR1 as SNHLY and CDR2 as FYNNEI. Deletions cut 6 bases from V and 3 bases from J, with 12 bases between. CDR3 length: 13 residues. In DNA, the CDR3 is TGTGCCAGCAGCGAGCCTGACAGCTACGAGCAGTACTTC. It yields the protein CASSEPDSYEQYF.

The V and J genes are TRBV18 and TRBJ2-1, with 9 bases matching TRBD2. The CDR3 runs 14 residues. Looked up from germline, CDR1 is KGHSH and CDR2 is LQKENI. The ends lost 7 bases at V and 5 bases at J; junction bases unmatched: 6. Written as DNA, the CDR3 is TGTGCCAGCTTCCCCGGGACTAGCCACAATGAGCAGTTCTTC. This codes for CASFPGTSHNEQFF.

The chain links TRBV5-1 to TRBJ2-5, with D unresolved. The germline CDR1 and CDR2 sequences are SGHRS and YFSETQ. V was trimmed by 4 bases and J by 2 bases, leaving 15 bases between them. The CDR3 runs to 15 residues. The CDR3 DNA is TGCGCCAGCAGCCTAGTCACATCTTTTCAAGAGACCCAGTACTTC. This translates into CASSLVTSFQETQYF.

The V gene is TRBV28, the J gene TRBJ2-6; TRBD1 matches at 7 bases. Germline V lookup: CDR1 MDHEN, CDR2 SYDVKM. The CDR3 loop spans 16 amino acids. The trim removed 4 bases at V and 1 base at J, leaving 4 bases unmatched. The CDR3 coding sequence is TGTGCCAGCAGTTCGACAGGGTTATCTGGGGCCAACGTCCTGACTTTC. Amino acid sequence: CASSSTGLSGANVLTF.

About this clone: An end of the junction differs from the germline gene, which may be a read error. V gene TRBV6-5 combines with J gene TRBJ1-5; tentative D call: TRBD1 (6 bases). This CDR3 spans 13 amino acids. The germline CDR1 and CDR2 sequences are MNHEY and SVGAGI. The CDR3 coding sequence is TGTGCCAGCAGCAGGGGTAGCGATCAGCCCCAGCATTTT. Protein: CASSRGSDQPQHF.

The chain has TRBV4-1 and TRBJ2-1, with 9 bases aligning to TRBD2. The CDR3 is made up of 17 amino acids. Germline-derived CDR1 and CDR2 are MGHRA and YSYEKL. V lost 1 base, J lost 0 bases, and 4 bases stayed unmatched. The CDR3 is CASSQVLAGASYNEQFF. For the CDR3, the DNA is TGCGCCAGCAGCCAAGTTTTAGCGGGGGCCTCCTACAATGAGCAGTTCTTC.